This TCR beta chain was captured in a study of blood T cell repertoires in COVID-19. Deletions cut 1 base from V and 1 base from J, with 13 bases between. The CDR3 totals 17 residues. Germline CDR1 and CDR2: SGHTA and FQGNSA. Original methodology: Estimation of nucleated cell counts was performed using reference gene primer amplification. TCRdb's copy holds only in-frame clones and misses some; the assay was immunoSEQ multiplex PCR. V and J calls and clone size come straight from that table; D and trimming were deduced from the DNA. Of about 89,000 clones listed, more than 80% are singletons. This TCR was recovered from a woman over 75 with acute or convalescent COVID-19. The genes are TRBV7-2 and TRBJ2-2; weak D call: TRBD1 (6 bases). The specimen was peripheral blood. The CDR3 region is CASSLGPRTENTGELFF. The CDR3 DNA follows: TGTGCCAGCAGCTTAGGTCCGAGGACAGAGAACACCGGGGAGCTGTTTTTT.